Described below is a single T cell receptor (beta chain) sequence and its context. The germline CDR1 and CDR2 sequences are MGHRA and YSYEKL. Trimming removed 4 bases at V and 8 bases at J, with 9 bases between. The CDR3 runs to 12 residues. Profiled with immunoSEQ multiplex PCR; TCRdb holds only in-frame clones, not every one. Of roughly 150,000 clones in the sample, 80% were seen once. This sample is drawn from a study of blood T cell repertoires in COVID-19. The chain couples TRBV4-1 to TRBJ2-1, with D unresolved. What was sequenced was PBMCs or T cells enriched from blood (not recorded which). The sequence was collected from a man between 35 and 55 years old who had recovered from COVID-19. This CDR3 is CASSLSGHEQFF. The CDR3 DNA sequence: TGCGCCAGCAGCCTGTCTGGGCATGAGCAGTTCTTC.